These 18 T cell receptor beta chains were sequenced from one sample in a study of shared clonotypes between healthy human individuals (dated by TCRdb to between 2020 and 2021). Receptor amplification or capture employed the immunoSEQ multiplex PCR assay. The clones in this table, taken by TCRdb from immuneACCESS, are in-frame only. Not every clone is retained; where verified, under half of the shortfall comes from an unresolved V gene, and the cause of the rest is unknown. The sample has roughly 1.4 million clones on record, 98% to 99% of them singletons. The ten largest clones take up around 0.38% of the sample. Sequenced: naive CD4+ T cells sorted from blood. In light of the paper, this sample's cell subset or site label describes: CD45RA+ positively selected. These receptor sequences come from a man aged 25-45 years in good health.

This rearrangement joins TRBV11-2 to TRBJ1-1; D may be TRBD1 (5 bases). The CDR3 has 17 amino acids. The V gene lost 1 base and the J gene lost 4 bases, with 19 bases spanning the gap. The germline V gene encodes CDR1 SGHAT and CDR2 FQNNGV. In nucleotides, the CDR3 is TGTGCCAGCAGCTTAGTTCCTCGGGGCCAAAAAGGCACTGAAGCTTTCTTT. Translation gives CASSLVPRGQKGTEAFF. Supplemented by reference TRBV11-2 and TRBJ1-1, the full variable domain reads EAGVAQSPRYKIIEKRQSVAFWCNPISGHATLYWYQQILGQGPKLLIQFQNNGVVDDSQLPKDRFSAERLKGVDSTLKIQPAKLEDSAVYLCASSLVPRGQKGTEAFFGQGTRLTVV.

The V call is TRBV5-4, the J call TRBJ2-5; possibly TRBD1 for D (6 bases). The V end lost 2 bases, the J end lost 2 bases, and 16 bases lay between the germline ends. The CDR3 spans 16 residues. In germline, CDR1 is SGHNT, CDR2 YYREEE (reference sequence). The CDR3 sequence: CASSLGTRQRQETQYF. CDR3 bases: TGTGCCAGCAGCTTAGGGACACGACAGAGACAAGAGACCCAGTACTTC.

This rearrangement joins TRBV10-2 to TRBJ2-7; D possibly corresponds to TRBD2 (5 bases). Germline-derived CDR1 and CDR2 are WSHSY and SAAADI. The length of the CDR3 is 17 residues. V was cut by 8 bases and J by 0 bases, with 23 bases left in between. The CDR3 bases are TGCGCCAGCCTCCCTCGGGATTTAGGCGGCCACTCCTACGAGCAGTACTTC. This translates into CASLPRDLGGHSYEQYF.

The chain has TRBV7-2 and TRBJ1-5, with a weak D call TRBD1 (6 bases). Germline-derived CDR1 and CDR2 are SGHTA and FQGNSA. CDR3 length: 15 residues. The V end was cut by 5 bases, the J end by 5 bases, with 16 bases between. The CDR3 coding sequence is TGTGCCAGCAGCCCCCATTTGAGGGGGGATCAGCCCCAGCATTTT. As protein: CASSPHLRGDQPQHF.

The chain combines TRBV9 with TRBJ1-2; 8 nucleotides align to TRBD1. This CDR3 is 15 amino acids long. CDR1 is SGDLS, CDR2 YYNGEE, per germline. V shed 2 bases, J shed 8 bases, and the junction held 11 bases outside the gene matches. The CDR3 DNA is TGTGCCAGCAGCGTGGACCCGACAGGGGTTCGAGGCTACACCTTC. It encodes CASSVDPTGVRGYTF.

This rearrangement joins TRBV9 to TRBJ1-2; D remains ambiguous. The V gene's germline CDR1 is SGDLS and CDR2 YYNGEE. V lost 2 bases to trimming and J lost 2 bases, with 13 bases between them. The length of the CDR3 is 15 residues. In DNA form, the CDR3 reads TGTGCCAGCAGCGTCACTAACAGTATCAACTATGGCTACACCTTC. Its translation is CASSVTNSINYGYTF.

The genes are TRBV5-1 and TRBJ1-2; weak D call: TRBD1 (5 bases). The CDR3 is 19 residues long. Trimming shortened V by 5 bases and J by 6 bases, and 32 bases separated the two germline ends. Germline loops: CDR1 SGHRS, CDR2 YFSETQ. CDR3 coding DNA: TGCGCCAGCAGGCCCGATCCGGGACGACTCTTATTAGCTATTGATGGCTACACCTTC. This codes for CASRPDPGRLLLAIDGYTF.

As DNA, the CDR3 is TGCGCCAGCAGCCAAGATCGTCCGGGAAGTGGGTACGAGCAGTACTTC. It yields the protein CASSQDRPGSGYEQYF. The chain uses TRBV4-1 and TRBJ2-7; a possible D gene is TRBD2 (5 bases). CDR1 MGHRA and CDR2 YSYEKL come from the germline V gene. Trimming took 0 bases from V and 4 from J, leaving 16 bases between them. CDR3 length equals 16 residues.

The V and J genes are TRBV30 and TRBJ2-1; D gene unclear. The CDR3 has 11 residues. The germline gives CDR1 GTSNPN, CDR2 SVGIG (reference sequence). V was pared by 3 bases and J by 10 bases, with 10 bases between. The CDR3 DNA reads as TGTGCCTGGAGGATCCAATTGGAGCAGTTCTTC. This codes for CAWRIQLEQFF.

For this clone: The sample carries other DNA sequences with the same CDR3. This rearrangement joins TRBV18 to TRBJ2-7; perhaps D is TRBD1 or TRBD2 (6 bases each). V lost 2 bases to trimming and J lost 1 base, with 12 bases between them. Germline values: CDR1 KGHSH, CDR2 LQKENI. This CDR3 region has 15 residues. CDR3 sequence: CASSPGTGASYEQYF. The DNA of the CDR3 is TGTGCCAGCTCACCAGGAACGGGGGCGTCCTACGAGCAGTACTTC.

The V gene is TRBV5-1, the J gene TRBJ2-7; TRBD1 might be the D (5 bases). Germline loops: CDR1 SGHRS, CDR2 YFSETQ. The CDR3 runs to 12 residues. Trimming shortened V by 4 bases and J by 4 bases, and 9 bases separated the two germline ends. The CDR3 DNA follows: TGCGCCAGCAGCCCCAAGGGGTACGAGCAGTACTTC. This translates into CASSPKGYEQYF.

This chain connects TRBV27 to TRBJ2-7; the D gene is possibly TRBD1 (7 bases). With 1 base removed from V and 6 bases from J, the gap between germline ends came to 16 bases. From germline, CDR1 is MNHEY and CDR2 SMNVEV (reference sequence). The CDR3 runs 15 residues. The CDR3 is CASSLLGRPGGEQYF. The CDR3 DNA reads as TGTGCCAGCAGTTTATTGGGGAGGCCAGGGGGCGAGCAGTACTTC.

About this clone: Other DNA sequences in the sample encode the same CDR3. The chain recombines TRBV9 with TRBJ2-5; D remains ambiguous. V was cut by 0 bases and J by 4 bases, with 7 bases left in between. CDR1 SGDLS and CDR2 YYNGEE come from the germline V gene. This CDR3 region has 13 residues. The CDR3, as DNA: TGTGCCAGCAGCGTAGGAGCACGAGAGACCCAGTACTTC. Its translation is CASSVGARETQYF.

This rearrangement joins TRBV2 to TRBJ1-5, with D possibly TRBD1 on 5 matching bases. The CDR3 is made up of 13 amino acids. The germline CDR1 and CDR2 sequences are SNHLY and FYNNEI. V dropped 6 bases and J dropped 9 bases, with 15 bases sitting between them. The CDR3 nucleotides read TGTGCCAGCAGGATACAGGTTTCAAGGCCCCAGCATTTT. Amino acid sequence: CASRIQVSRPQHF.

This sequence joins TRBV2 and TRBJ1-4, with 7 bases identical to TRBD1. Germline V gene lookup returns CDR1 SNHLY and CDR2 FYNNEI. The CDR3 contains 15 residues. V trimming: 6 bases; J trimming: 3 bases; junction bases outside the gene matches: 7. The CDR3 is CASRNPGQPNEKLFF. The CDR3 coding sequence is TGTGCCAGCAGGAATCCGGGACAGCCTAATGAAAAACTGTTTTTT.

This sequence joins TRBV23-1 and TRBJ2-3; possibly TRBD1 for D (5 bases). TRBV23-1 carries the ORF label, with uncertain function. The V and J ends lost 10 bases and 2 bases respectively, with 16 bases between them. This CDR3 is 14 amino acids long. The CDR3 nucleotides are TGCGCCAACCCCCCCGACAGAGACACAGATACGCAGTATTTT. Its translation: CANPPDRDTDTQYF.

J is TRBJ2-5 and V is TRBV30; D may be TRBD1 or TRBD2 (5 bases each). V was pared by 0 bases and J by 4 bases, with 9 bases between. The CDR3 contains 13 residues. The germline V gene has CDR1 GTSNPN and CDR2 SVGIG (reference sequence). DNA for the CDR3: TGTGCCTGGAGTGTTCAGGGAGCAGAGACCCAGTACTTC. Amino acid sequence: CAWSVQGAETQYF.

The chain carries TRBV6-4 and TRBJ2-1, with 10 bases identical to TRBD1. The V segment lost 5 bases and the J segment 4 bases; nucleotides outside the gene matches: 5. CDR1 MRHNA and CDR2 SNTAGT come from the germline V gene. The CDR3 is 15 amino acids. In nucleotides, the CDR3 is TGTGCCAGCAGTTCCGGGACAGGGGCTTACAATGAGCAGTTCTTC. This sequence encodes CASSSGTGAYNEQFF.